Listed here are 15 T cell receptor beta chains from one sample, sequenced in a study of blood T cell repertoires in COVID-19. The assay was immunoSEQ multiplex PCR, and TCRdb's table has in-frame clones only and misses some. Here the sample spans fewer than 100,000 clones, 75% to 90% being singletons. The sample taken for sequencing was peripheral blood. These receptors were collected from a human donor in a cohort sampled during active COVID-19.

This sequence joins TRBV3-1 (or the pseudogene TRBV3-2) and TRBJ2-5; 11 positions agree with TRBD1. Germline V CDR1 and CDR2: LGHDT, YNNKEL (reference sequence). V was clipped by 3 bases and J by 4 bases; unmatched bases: 7. This CDR3 spans 16 amino acids. The CDR3 DNA reads TGTGCCAGCAGCCAGCCCCCGGACAGGGGGCGAGAGACCCAGTACTTC. This encodes CASSQPPDRGRETQYF.

The V call is TRBV2, the J call TRBJ2-3, with 10 bases fitting TRBD2. This CDR3 spans 16 amino acids. The V and J ends lost 5 bases and 0 bases, in that order; junction bases with no gene match: 5. Looked up from germline, CDR1 is SNHLY and CDR2 is FYNNEI. The CDR3 sequence is CASSPLSGGSTDTQYF. CDR3 coding DNA: TGTGCCAGCAGTCCTCTTAGCGGGGGGAGCACAGATACGCAGTATTTT.

The CDR3 sequence is CASSVAGGTETQYF. CDR3 in DNA: TGTGCCAGCAGCGTAGCGGGGGGCACGGAGACCCAGTACTTC. The chain employs TRBV9 and TRBJ2-5, with a tentative D call TRBD2 (7 bases). The CDR3 is made up of 14 amino acids. Germline V gene data show CDR1 as SGDLS and CDR2 as YYNGEE. V was shortened by 0 bases and J by 5 bases, with 11 bases between the two germline ends.

The chain recombines TRBV7-8 with TRBJ2-3; 7 bases fit TRBD1. CDR1 and CDR2 from the germline V gene are SGHVS and FQNEAQ. Germline trimming cut 0 bases from V and 2 bases from J; bases unmatched to any gene: 11. The CDR3 has 18 residues. CDR3: CASSLARRGGRFTDTQYF. CDR3 DNA: TGTGCCAGCAGCTTAGCCCGACGAGGGGGCAGGTTCACAGATACGCAGTATTTT. Drawing the rest from reference TRBV7-8 and TRBJ2-3, the complete variable domain is GAGVSQSPRYKVAKRGQDVALRCDPISGHVSLFWYQQALGQGPEFLTYFQNEAQLDKSGLPSDRFFAERPEGSVSTLKIQRTQQEDSAVYLCASSLARRGGRFTDTQYFGPGTRLTVL.

This sequence joins TRBV2 and TRBJ2-5; D is perhaps TRBD2 (6 bases). The V end was cut by 5 bases, the J end by 8 bases, with 9 bases between. This CDR3 is built from 11 residues. CDR1 and CDR2 (germline): SNHLY, FYNNEI. The CDR3, as DNA: TGTGCCAGCAGTCTGCGGGATACCCAGTACTTC. Translating gives CASSLRDTQYF.

The V call is TRBV13, the J call TRBJ1-1; no clear D gene. V lost 1 base to trimming and J lost 0 bases, with 6 bases between them. The germline V gene encodes CDR1 PRHDT and CDR2 FYEKMQ (reference sequence). The length of the CDR3 is 14 residues. The CDR3 protein is CASSLVAVNTEAFF. CDR3 bases: TGTGCCAGCAGCTTAGTAGCAGTGAACACTGAAGCTTTCTTT. Based on the CDR3 plus reference TRBV13 and TRBJ1-1, the full variable domain is AAGVIQSPRHLIKEKRETATLKCYPIPRHDTVYWYQQGPGQDPQFLISFYEKMQSDKGSIPDRFSAQQFSDYHSELNMSSLELGDSALYFCASSLVAVNTEAFFGQGTRLTVV.

The chain links TRBV5-1 to TRBJ1-1, with TRBD1 as a possible D gene (6 bases). The germline V gene has CDR1 SGHRS and CDR2 YFSETQ. V shed 4 bases and J shed 3 bases, with 19 bases lying between them. This CDR3 has 16 residues. The CDR3 nucleotides are TGCGCCAGCAGCATAACGGCGGGGGGCGAGTACACTGAAGCTTTCTTT. Translation: CASSITAGGEYTEAFF. Drawing the rest from reference TRBV5-1 and TRBJ1-1, the complete variable domain is KAGVTQTPRYLIKTRGQQVTLSCSPISGHRSVSWYQQTPGQGLQFLFEYFSETQRNKGNFPGRFSGRQFSNSRSEMNVSTLELGDSALYLCASSITAGGEYTEAFFGQGTRLTVV.

CDR3: CASSKAIDWGPYEQYF. In DNA form, the CDR3 reads TGCGCCAGCAGCAAGGCGATAGACTGGGGGCCCTACGAGCAGTACTTC. The rearrangement links TRBV5-1 to TRBJ2-7; TRBD1 might be the D (6 bases). CDR1 is SGHRS and CDR2 is YFSETQ in the germline V gene. The V end was cut by 4 bases, the J end by 2 bases, with 19 bases between. This CDR3 is built from 16 residues. The full variable domain, in which reference TRBV5-1 and TRBJ2-7 provide the parts outside the CDR3, is KAGVTQTPRYLIKTRGQQVTLSCSPISGHRSVSWYQQTPGQGLQFLFEYFSETQRNKGNFPGRFSGRQFSNSRSEMNVSTLELGDSALYLCASSKAIDWGPYEQYFGPGTRLTVT.

A single count supports this clone. The genes are TRBV2 and TRBJ2-1; 14 bases fit TRBD2. The CDR3 is made up of 14 amino acids. Germline CDR1 and CDR2: SNHLY and FYNNEI. Trimming took 10 bases from V and 5 from J; bases not matched to a gene: 4. CDR3 sequence: CATGLAGGNNEQFF. Here the CDR3 DNA reads TGTGCCACCGGACTAGCGGGGGGAAACAATGAGCAGTTCTTC.

The chain's CDR3 is CASSVATSTVSYNEQFF. In nucleotides, the CDR3 is TGTGCCAGCAGCGTAGCGACAAGTACGGTCTCCTACAATGAGCAGTTCTTC. This sequence joins TRBV9 and TRBJ2-1; no reliable D call. CDR3 size: 17 residues. Germline CDR1 reads SGDLS; CDR2 reads YYNGEE. The V end lost 0 bases, the J end lost 0 bases, and 13 bases lay between the germline ends. The variable domain in full, completed from reference TRBV9 and TRBJ2-1, reads DSGVTQTPKHLITATGQRVTLRCSPRSGDLSVYWYQQSLDQGLQFLIQYYNGEERAKGNILERFSAQQFPDLHSELNLSSLELGDSALYFCASSVATSTVSYNEQFFGPGTRLTVL.

The V call is TRBV30, the J call TRBJ2-6; 7 nucleotides match TRBD2. This CDR3 contains 14 residues. CDR1 GTSNPN and CDR2 SVGIG come from the germline V gene (reference sequence). The junction had 4 bases not matched to a gene; V was cut back by 5 bases and J by 3 bases. The CDR3 sequence is CAWLRGVGANVLTF. CDR3 bases: TGTGCCTGGTTACGGGGGGTTGGGGCCAACGTCCTGACTTTC.

J is TRBJ1-1 and V is TRBV7-8; 7 bases map to TRBD1. The CDR3 spans 13 residues. With V trimmed by 5 bases and J by 1 base, 1 base remained unmatched. CDR1 is SGHVS and CDR2 is FQNEAQ in the germline V gene. The chain's CDR3 is CASSRDRNTEAFF. DNA of the CDR3: TGTGCCAGCAGCCGGGACAGGAACACTGAAGCTTTCTTT.

This clone was counted a few times. This chain joins TRBV6-2 or TRBV6-3 and TRBJ2-7; D is possibly TRBD1 (5 bases). The CDR3 contains 11 residues. The V gene's germline CDR1 is MNHEY and CDR2 SVGEGT. Trimming removed 6 bases from V and 5 bases from J, with 8 bases in between. This chain's CDR3 is CASSHRHEQYF. The CDR3 DNA follows: TGTGCCAGCAGCCACAGGCACGAGCAGTACTTC.

This chain joins TRBV25-1 and TRBJ2-5; TRBD2 aligns across 7 bases. CDR3 length equals 15 residues. Per the germline V gene, CDR1 is MGHDK and CDR2 is SYGVNS. The junction had 12 bases not matched to a gene; V was cut back by 6 bases and J by 5 bases. In DNA, the CDR3 is TGTGCCAGCAGCGTCCGGGACTATGCCGGGGAGACCCAGTACTTC. Protein: CASSVRDYAGETQYF.

V usage is TRBV29-1 and J usage is TRBJ1-1, with D possibly matching TRBD1 (5 bases). Germline assignment: CDR1 SQVTM and CDR2 ANQGSEA. V dropped 0 bases and J dropped 13 bases, with 15 bases sitting between them. This CDR3 region has 12 residues. The CDR3, as DNA: TGCAGCGTTGAAGATCGGAGAATGGGGGGTTTCTTT. It translates to CSVEDRRMGGFF.